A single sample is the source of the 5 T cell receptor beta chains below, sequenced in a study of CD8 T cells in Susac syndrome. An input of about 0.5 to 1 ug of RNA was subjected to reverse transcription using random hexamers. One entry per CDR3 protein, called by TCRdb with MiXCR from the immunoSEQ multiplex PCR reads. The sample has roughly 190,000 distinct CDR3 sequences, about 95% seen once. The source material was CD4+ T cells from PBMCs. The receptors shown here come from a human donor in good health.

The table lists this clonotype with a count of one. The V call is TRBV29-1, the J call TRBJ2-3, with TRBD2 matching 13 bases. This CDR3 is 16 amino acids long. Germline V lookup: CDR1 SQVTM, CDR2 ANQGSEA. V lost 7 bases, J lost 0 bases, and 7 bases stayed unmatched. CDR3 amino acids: CSGLGLAGLSTDTQYF. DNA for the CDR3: TGCAGCGGCCTGGGACTAGCGGGGCTTAGCACAGATACGCAGTATTTT.

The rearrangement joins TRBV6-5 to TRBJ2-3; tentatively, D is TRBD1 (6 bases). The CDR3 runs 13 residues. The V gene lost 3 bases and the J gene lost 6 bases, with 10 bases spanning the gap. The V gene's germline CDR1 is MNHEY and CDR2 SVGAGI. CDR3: CASSYRGLDTQYF. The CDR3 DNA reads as TGTGCCAGCAGTTATAGGGGGTTGGATACGCAGTATTTT.

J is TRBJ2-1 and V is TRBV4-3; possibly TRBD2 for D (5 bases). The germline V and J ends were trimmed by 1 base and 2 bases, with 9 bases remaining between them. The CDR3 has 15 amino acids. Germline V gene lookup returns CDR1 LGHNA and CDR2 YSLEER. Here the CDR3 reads CASSQAAETYNEQFF. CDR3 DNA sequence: TGCGCCAGCAGCCAAGCAGCGGAGACCTACAATGAGCAGTTCTTC.

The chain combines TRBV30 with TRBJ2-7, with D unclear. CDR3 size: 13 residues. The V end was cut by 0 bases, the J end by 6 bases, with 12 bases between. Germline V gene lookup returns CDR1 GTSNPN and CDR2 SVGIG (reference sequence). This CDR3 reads CAWSVGFTSEQYF. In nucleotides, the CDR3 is TGTGCCTGGAGTGTAGGGTTCACCAGCGAGCAGTACTTC.

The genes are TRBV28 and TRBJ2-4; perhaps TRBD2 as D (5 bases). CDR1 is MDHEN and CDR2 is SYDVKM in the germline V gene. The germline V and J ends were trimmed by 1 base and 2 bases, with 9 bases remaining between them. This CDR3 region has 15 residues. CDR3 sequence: CASSLSHGTKNIQYF. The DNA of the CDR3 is TGTGCCAGCAGTTTATCCCACGGGACCAAAAACATTCAGTACTTC.